The T cell receptor beta chain described here comes from a study of regulatory T cells in long-lasting Graves disease. iRepertoire HTBI primers and Arm-PCR of CDR3 regions built TCR beta libraries. TCRdb itself ran the multiplex PCR reads through MiXCR, one entry per CDR3 protein. The sample yields roughly 490,000 distinct CDR3 sequences, 20% to 25% seen once. The sample holds a few counts of this clonotype. Germline CDR1 is GTSNPN and CDR2 is SVGIG (reference sequence). This CDR3 has 11 residues. Trimming took off 1 base at V and 8 bases at J, with 8 bases between the two ends. Time point meaning: persistent/refractory GD, antithyroid drugs over 5 years with positive TRAb. Isolated PBMC RNA provided the starting material for the TCR library.

This rearrangement joins TRBV30 to TRBJ1-2; D uncertain. Sequenced here: peripheral blood mononuclear cells (PBMCs), sampled when the disease was refractory, from a patient treated with antithyroid drugs. The origin of this receptor is a female donor with Graves disease. The CDR3 sequence: CAWSDSHGYTF. The CDR3 DNA follows: TGTGCCTGGAGTGACAGTCACGGCTACACCTTC.